This is a list of T cell receptor beta chains from one sample in a study of T cells in Graves' hyperthyroidism and ophthalmopathy. In TCRdb, the multiplex PCR reads were re-called with MiXCR into one record per CDR3 protein. The sample yields hundreds of thousands of distinct CDR3 sequences, approximately 42% seen once. Material: peripheral blood or thyroid tissue (not recorded which). The receptor source for this set is an adult man with Graves' disease, either hyperthyroidism or ophthalmopathy (not recorded which). The CDR3 runs from the conserved cysteine through the conserved F or W. D genes are given only for firm matches.

>TRBJ1-6|-|TRBV12-3/TRBV12-4
CASSLSRFLLNSPLHF
>TRBJ1-3|-|TRBV7-4
CASSAWGLTGNTIYF
>TRBJ2-7|-|TRBV5-1
CASSLSLTSEQYF
>TRBJ2-5|-|TRBV24-1
CAWSTGIQETQYF
>TRBJ1-6|-|TRBV5-1
CASSPRTGYPNSPLHF
>TRBJ1-4|TRBD1|TRBV19
CASSDRATNEKLFF
>TRBJ2-5|TRBD2|TRBV10-3
CATGRTRETQYF
>TRBJ2-7|-|TRBV29-1
CSVEKAHAYEQYF
>-|TRBD2|TRBV5-1
CASRITSGPSYEQYF
>TRBJ2-7|-|TRBV7-9
CASSFRERGQYF
>TRBJ1-2|-|TRBV19
CASSMRGRTNYGYTF
>TRBJ2-5|TRBD2|TRBV25-1
CASSEWTSDQETQYF
>TRBJ1-5|-|TRBV19
CASSTTVSSNQPQHF
>TRBJ1-5|-|TRBV24-1
CATSSLVRALQPQHF
>TRBJ1-4|-|TRBV25-1
CASGKTGPGDEKLFF
>TRBJ1-5|-|TRBV29-1
CSVPPHGVRHQPQHF
>TRBJ2-5|-|TRBV29-1
CSVEDQGRVQTQYF
>TRBJ1-1|-|TRBV29-1
CSGLQGLPEAFF
>TRBJ2-5|TRBD2|TRBV25-1
CASSSGGGLIETQYF
>TRBJ1-4|-|TRBV15
CATSRDRGDEKLFF
>TRBJ2-2|-|TRBV7-3
CASRRGAGSVTGELFF
>TRBJ1-3|TRBD1|TRBV24-1
CATSVTGAGNTIYF
>TRBJ1-1|TRBD1|TRBV29-1
CSVEDRGEWAFF
>TRBJ2-5|-|TRBV24-1
CATSGGGETQYF
>TRBJ1-1|TRBD1|TRBV25-1
CASSTSGQGGAFF